This T cell receptor delta chain stems from a study of gamma-delta T cells after stem cell transplantation. This clone was seen only a few times. TCRdb reanalysed the RT-PCR reads via CATT. The sample has about 10,000 delta-chain clones, around two fifths seen once; the top ten hold under 3.5%. V was pared by 0 bases and J by 3 bases, with 29 bases between. Germline V gives CDR1 TSWWSYY, CDR2 QGS. The length of the CDR3 is 21 residues. The receptor was isolated from a human donor. It is not recorded whose cells these are; they may come from a transplant donor. The genes are TRDV1 and TRDJ1, with a tentative D call TRDD3 (7 bases). The sequencing sample was made of gamma-delta T cells. CDR3 DNA: TGTGCTCTTGGGGAACTAGGATTCAACTCCTACGGTGCCTGGGGGGCCGATAAACTCATCTTT. Translation gives CALGELGFNSYGAWGADKLIF.